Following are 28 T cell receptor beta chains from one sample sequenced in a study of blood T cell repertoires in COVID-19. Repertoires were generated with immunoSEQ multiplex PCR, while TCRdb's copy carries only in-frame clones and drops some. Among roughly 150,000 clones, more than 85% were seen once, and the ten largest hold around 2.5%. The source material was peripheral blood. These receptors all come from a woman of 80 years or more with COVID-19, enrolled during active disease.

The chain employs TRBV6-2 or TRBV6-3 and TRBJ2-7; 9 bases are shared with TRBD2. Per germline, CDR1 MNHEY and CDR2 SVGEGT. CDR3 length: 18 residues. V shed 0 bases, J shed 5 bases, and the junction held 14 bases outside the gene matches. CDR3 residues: CASSYSDGLVAGANEQYF. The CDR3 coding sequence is TGTGCCAGCAGTTACTCGGACGGTCTGGTAGCGGGAGCTAACGAGCAGTACTTC.

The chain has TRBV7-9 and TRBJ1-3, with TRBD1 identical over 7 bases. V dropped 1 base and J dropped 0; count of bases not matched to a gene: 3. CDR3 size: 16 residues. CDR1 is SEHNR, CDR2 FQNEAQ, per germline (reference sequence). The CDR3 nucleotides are TGTGCCAGCAGCTTAGTCGGGACAGTCTCTGGAAACACCATATATTTT. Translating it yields CASSLVGTVSGNTIYF. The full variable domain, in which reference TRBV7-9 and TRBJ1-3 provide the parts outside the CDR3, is DTGVSQNPRHKITKRGQNVTFRCDPISEHNRLYWYRQTLGQGPEFLTYFQNEAQLEKSRLLSDRFSAERPKGSFSTLEIQRTEQGDSAMYLCASSLVGTVSGNTIYFGEGSWLTVV.

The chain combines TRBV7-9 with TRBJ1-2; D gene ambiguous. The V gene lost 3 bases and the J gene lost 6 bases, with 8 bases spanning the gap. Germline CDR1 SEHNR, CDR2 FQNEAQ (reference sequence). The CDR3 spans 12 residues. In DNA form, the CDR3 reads TGTGCCAGCAGCTTGCCTCAGGATGGCTACACCTTC. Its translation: CASSLPQDGYTF. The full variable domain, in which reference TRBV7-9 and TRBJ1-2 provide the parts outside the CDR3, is DTGVSQNPRHKITKRGQNVTFRCDPISEHNRLYWYRQTLGQGPEFLTYFQNEAQLEKSRLLSDRFSAERPKGSFSTLEIQRTEQGDSAMYLCASSLPQDGYTFGSGTRLTVV.

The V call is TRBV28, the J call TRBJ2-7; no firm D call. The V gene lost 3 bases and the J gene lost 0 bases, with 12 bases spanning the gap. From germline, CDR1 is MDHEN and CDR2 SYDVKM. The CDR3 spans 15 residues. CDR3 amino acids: CASSFPGLSSYEQYF. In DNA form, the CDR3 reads TGTGCCAGCAGTTTTCCAGGCCTAAGCTCCTACGAGCAGTACTTC.

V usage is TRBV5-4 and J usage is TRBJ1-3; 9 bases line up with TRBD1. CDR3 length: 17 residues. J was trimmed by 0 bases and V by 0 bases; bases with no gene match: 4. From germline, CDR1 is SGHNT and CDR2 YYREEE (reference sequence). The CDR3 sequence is CASSLGTGDLSGNTIYF. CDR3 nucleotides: TGTGCCAGCAGCTTGGGGACAGGGGACCTCTCTGGAAACACCATATATTTT.

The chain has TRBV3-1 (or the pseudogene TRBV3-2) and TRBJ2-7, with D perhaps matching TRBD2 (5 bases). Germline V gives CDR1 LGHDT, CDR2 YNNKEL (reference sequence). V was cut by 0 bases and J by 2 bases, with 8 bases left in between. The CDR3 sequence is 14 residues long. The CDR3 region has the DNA TGTGCCAGCAGCCAAGATAATAGCGCCTACGAGCAGTACTTC. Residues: CASSQDNSAYEQYF.

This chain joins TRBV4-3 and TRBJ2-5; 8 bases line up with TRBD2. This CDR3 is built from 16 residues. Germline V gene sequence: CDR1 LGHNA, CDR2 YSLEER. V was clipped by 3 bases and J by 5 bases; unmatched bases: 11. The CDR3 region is CASSQGAGDLWETQYF. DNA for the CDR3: TGCGCCAGCAGCCAGGGAGCGGGAGATCTCTGGGAGACCCAGTACTTC.

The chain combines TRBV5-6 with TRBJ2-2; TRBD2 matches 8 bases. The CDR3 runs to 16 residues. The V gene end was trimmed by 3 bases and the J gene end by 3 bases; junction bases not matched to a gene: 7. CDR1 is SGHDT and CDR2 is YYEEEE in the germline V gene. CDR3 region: CASSSPGLGYTGELFF. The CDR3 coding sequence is TGTGCCAGCAGCTCCCCGGGACTAGGCTACACCGGGGAGCTGTTTTTT. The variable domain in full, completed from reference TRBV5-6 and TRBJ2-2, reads DAGVTQSPTHLIKTRGQQVTLRCSPKSGHDTVSWYQQALGQGPQFIFQYYEEEERQRGNFPDRFSGHQFPNYSSELNVNALLLGDSALYLCASSSPGLGYTGELFFGEGSRLTVL.

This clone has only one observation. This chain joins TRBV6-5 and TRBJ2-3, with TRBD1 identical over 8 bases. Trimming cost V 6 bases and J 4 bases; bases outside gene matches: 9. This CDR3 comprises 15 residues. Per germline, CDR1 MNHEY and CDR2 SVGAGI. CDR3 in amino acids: CASSRYDRGPDTQYF. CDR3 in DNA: TGTGCCAGCAGCCGATACGACAGGGGCCCAGATACGCAGTATTTT.

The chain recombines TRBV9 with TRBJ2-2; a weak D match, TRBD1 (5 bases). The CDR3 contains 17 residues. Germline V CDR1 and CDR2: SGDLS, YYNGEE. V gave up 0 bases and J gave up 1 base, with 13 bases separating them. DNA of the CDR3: TGTGCCAGCAGCGTAGCGCTATTAGGGGTGAACACCGGGGAGCTGTTTTTT. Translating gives CASSVALLGVNTGELFF.

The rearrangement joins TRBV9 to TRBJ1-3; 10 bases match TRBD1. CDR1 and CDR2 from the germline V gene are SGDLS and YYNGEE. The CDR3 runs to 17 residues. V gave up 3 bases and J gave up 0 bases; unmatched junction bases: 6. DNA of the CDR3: TGTGCCAGCAGCGCCCCGGACAGGGGGTTCTCTGGAAACACCATATATTTT. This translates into CASSAPDRGFSGNTIYF.

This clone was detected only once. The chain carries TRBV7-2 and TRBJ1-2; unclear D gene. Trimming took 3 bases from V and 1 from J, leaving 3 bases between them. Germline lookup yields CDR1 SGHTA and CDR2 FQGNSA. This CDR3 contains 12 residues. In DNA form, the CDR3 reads TGTGCCAGCAGCTTCATTAACTATGGCTACACCTTC. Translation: CASSFINYGYTF.

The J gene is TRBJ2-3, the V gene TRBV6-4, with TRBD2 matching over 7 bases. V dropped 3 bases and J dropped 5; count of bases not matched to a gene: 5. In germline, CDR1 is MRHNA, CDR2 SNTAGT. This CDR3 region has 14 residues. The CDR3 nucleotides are TGTGCCAGCAGTGAGCGGGGAGGGCAAGATACGCAGTATTTT. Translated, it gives CASSERGGQDTQYF.

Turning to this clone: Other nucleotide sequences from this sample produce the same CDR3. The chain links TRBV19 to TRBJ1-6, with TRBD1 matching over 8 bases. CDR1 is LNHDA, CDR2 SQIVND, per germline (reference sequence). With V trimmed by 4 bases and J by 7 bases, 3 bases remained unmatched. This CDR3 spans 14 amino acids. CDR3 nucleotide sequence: TGTGCCAGTAGTACCACAGGGGGGAATTCACCCCTCCACTTT. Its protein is CASSTTGGNSPLHF.

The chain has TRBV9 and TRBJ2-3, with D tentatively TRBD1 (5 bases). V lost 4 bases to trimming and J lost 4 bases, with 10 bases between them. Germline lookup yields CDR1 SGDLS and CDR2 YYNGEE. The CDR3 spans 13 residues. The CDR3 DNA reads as TGTGCCAGCAGCCAGGGCTCCCCAGATACGCAGTATTTT. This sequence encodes CASSQGSPDTQYF.

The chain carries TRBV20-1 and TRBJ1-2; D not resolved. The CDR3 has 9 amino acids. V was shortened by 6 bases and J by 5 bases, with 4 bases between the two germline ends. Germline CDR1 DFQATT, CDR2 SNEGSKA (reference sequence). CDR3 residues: CSATYGYTF. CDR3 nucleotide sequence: TGCAGTGCCACATATGGCTACACCTTC.

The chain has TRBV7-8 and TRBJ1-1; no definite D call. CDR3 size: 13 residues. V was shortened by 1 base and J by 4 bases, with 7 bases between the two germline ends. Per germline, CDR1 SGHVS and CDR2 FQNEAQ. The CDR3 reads CASSLEQITEAFF. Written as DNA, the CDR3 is TGTGCCAGCAGCTTAGAACAGATCACTGAAGCTTTCTTT.

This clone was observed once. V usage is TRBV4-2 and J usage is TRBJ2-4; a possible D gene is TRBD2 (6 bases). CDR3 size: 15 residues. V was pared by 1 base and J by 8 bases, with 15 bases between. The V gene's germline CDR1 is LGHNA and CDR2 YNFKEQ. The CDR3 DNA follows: TGTGCCAGCAGCCAAGCCGACGGTAGCGGAGACATTCAGTACTTC. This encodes CASSQADGSGDIQYF.

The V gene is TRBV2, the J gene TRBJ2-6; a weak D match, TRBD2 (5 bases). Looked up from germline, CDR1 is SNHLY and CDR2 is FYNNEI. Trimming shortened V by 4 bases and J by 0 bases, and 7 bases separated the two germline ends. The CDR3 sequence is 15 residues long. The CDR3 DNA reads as TGTGCCAGCAGTGTGGACTTCTCTGGGGCCAACGTCCTGACTTTC. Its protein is CASSVDFSGANVLTF.

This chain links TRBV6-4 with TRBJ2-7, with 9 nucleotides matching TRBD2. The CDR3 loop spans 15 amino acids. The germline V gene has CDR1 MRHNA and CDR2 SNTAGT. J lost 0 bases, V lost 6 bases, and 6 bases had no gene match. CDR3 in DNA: TGTGCCAGCAGCAATAGACTAGCGGCCTCCTACGAGCAGTACTTC. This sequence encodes CASSNRLAASYEQYF.

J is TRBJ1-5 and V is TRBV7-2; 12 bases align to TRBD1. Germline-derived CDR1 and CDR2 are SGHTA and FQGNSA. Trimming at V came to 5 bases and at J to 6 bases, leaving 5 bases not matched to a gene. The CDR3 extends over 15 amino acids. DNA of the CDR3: TGTGCCAGCAGCAAGGGACAGGGGGCGGGTCAGCCCCAGCATTTT. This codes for CASSKGQGAGQPQHF. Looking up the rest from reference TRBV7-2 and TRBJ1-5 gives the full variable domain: GAGVSQSPSNKVTEKGKDVELRCDPISGHTALYWYRQSLGQGLEFLIYFQGNSAPDKSGLPSDRFSAERTGGSVSTLTIQRTQQEDSAVYLCASSKGQGAGQPQHFGDGTRLSIL.

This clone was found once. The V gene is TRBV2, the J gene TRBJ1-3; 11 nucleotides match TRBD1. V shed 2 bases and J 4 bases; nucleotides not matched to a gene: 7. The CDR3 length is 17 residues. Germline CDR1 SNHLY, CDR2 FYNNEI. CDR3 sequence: CASSEIGQGAQGNTIYF. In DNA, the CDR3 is TGTGCCAGCAGTGAAATTGGACAGGGGGCGCAGGGAAACACCATATATTTT.

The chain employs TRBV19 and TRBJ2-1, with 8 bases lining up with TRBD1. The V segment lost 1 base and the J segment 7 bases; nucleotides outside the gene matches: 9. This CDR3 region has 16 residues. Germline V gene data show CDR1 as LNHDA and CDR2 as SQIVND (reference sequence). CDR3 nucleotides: TGTGCCAGTAGTATAGTAGGGCAGGGGGCAGGGAATGAGCAGTTCTTC. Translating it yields CASSIVGQGAGNEQFF.

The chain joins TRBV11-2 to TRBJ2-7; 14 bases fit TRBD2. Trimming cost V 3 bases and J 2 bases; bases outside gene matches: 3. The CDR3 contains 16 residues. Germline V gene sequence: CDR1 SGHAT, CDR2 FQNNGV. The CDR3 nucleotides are TGTGCCAGCAGCTTGGGGACTAGCGGGGGAACCTACGAGCAGTACTTC. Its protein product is CASSLGTSGGTYEQYF.

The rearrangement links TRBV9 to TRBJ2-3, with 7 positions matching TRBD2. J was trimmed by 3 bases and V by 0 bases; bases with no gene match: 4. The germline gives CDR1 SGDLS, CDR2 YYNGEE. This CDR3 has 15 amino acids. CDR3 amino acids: CASSVGAGATDTQYF. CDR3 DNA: TGTGCCAGCAGCGTAGGTGCGGGAGCAACAGATACGCAGTATTTT.

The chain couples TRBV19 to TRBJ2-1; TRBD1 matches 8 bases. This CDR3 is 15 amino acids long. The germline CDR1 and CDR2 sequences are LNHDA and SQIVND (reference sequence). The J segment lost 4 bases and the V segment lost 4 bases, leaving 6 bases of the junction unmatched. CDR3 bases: TGTGCCAGTAGTACGACAGGGGCCACGTACAATGAGCAGTTCTTC. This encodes CASSTTGATYNEQFF.

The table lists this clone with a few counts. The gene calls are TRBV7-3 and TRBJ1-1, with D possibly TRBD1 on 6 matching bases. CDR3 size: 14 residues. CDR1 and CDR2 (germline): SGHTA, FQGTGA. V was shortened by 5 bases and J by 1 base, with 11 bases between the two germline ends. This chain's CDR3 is CASSRGHSNTEAFF. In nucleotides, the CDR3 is TGTGCCAGCAGCCGGGGACACTCGAACACTGAAGCTTTCTTT.

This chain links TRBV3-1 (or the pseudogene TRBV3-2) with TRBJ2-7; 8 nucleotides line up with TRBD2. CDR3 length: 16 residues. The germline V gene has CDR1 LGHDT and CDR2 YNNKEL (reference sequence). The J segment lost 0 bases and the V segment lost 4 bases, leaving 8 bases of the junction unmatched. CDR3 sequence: CASSPYRSGISYEQYF. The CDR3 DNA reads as TGTGCCAGCAGCCCCTACCGTAGCGGGATCTCCTACGAGCAGTACTTC.